What follows is one T cell receptor beta chain and its context. This sample is drawn from a study of T cells in Graves' hyperthyroidism and ophthalmopathy. Researchers took RNA transcripts and amplified the TCR beta CDR3 regions from them. First-round RT-PCR targeting the TCR CDR3 was performed with the HTBI primer set. TCRdb called the multiplex PCR reads again in MiXCR, with one record for every CDR3 protein. The repertoire holds over 500,000 distinct CDR3 sequences, with 40% to 50% as singletons. This sequence was found in an adult woman with Graves' disease, either hyperthyroidism or ophthalmopathy (not recorded which). Sequencing was carried out using peripheral blood or thyroid tissue (not recorded which).

CDR3 in DNA: TGTGCCAGTAGTTCCCGCGGGGACCCAAGGTGGGAGACCCAGTACTTC. As protein: CASSSRGDPRWETQYF. The chain has TRBV19 and TRBJ2-5; D might be TRBD2 (6 bases). The V and J ends lost 5 bases and 5 bases respectively, with 21 bases between them. This CDR3 has 16 amino acids. Germline CDR1 reads LNHDA; CDR2 reads SQIVND (reference sequence).